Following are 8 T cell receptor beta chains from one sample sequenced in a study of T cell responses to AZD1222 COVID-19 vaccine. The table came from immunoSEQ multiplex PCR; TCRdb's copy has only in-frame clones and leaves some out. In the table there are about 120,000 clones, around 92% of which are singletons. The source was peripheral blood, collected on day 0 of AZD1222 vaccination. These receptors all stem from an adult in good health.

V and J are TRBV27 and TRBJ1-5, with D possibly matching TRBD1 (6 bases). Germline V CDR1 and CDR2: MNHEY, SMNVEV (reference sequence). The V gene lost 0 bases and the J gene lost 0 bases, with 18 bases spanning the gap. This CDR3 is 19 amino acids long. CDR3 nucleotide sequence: TGTGCCAGCAGTTTATCAGCCCAGGGGCCAGGGGATAGCAATCAGCCCCAGCATTTT. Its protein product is CASSLSAQGPGDSNQPQHF.

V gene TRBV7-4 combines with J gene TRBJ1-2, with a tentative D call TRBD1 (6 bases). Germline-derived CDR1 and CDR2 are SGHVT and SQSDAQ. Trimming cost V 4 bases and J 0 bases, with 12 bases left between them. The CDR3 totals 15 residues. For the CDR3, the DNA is TGTGCCAGCAGCTGCTGGACAGAAACTAACTATGGCTACACCTTC. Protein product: CASSCWTETNYGYTF.

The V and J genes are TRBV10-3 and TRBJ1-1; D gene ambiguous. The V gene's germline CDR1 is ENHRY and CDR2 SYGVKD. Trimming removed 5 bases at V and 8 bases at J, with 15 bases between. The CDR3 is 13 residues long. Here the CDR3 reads CAISPDRLGEAFF. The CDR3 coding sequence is TGTGCCATCAGTCCGGACCGTCTAGGGGAAGCTTTCTTT.

CDR3: CASSLLGGLRGYTF. CDR3 sequence (DNA): TGTGCCAGCAGTTTATTGGGGGGTCTTCGGGGCTACACCTTC. The chain is built from TRBV28 and TRBJ1-2; tentative D call: TRBD1 (5 bases). This CDR3 has 14 residues. The V end was cut by 1 base, the J end by 8 bases, with 14 bases between. Germline-derived CDR1 and CDR2 are MDHEN and SYDVKM.

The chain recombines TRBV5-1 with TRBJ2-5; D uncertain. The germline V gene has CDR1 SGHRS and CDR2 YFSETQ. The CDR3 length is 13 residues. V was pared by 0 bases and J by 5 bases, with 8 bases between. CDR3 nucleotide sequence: TGCGCCAGCAGCTTGGTACGGGCGGAGACCCAGTACTTC. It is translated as CASSLVRAETQYF.

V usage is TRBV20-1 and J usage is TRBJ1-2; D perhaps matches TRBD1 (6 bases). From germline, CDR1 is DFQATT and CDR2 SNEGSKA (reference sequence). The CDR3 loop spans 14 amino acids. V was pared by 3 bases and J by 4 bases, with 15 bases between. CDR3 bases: TGCAGTGCTAGTATATCAGGGGAAAGCTATGGCTACACCTTC. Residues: CSASISGESYGYTF.

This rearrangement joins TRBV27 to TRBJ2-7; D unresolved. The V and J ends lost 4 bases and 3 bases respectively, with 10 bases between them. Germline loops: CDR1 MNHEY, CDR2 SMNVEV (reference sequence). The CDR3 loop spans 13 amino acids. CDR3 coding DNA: TGTGCCAGCAGTTCAGGCCCCCTCTACGAGCAGTACTTC. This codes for CASSSGPLYEQYF.

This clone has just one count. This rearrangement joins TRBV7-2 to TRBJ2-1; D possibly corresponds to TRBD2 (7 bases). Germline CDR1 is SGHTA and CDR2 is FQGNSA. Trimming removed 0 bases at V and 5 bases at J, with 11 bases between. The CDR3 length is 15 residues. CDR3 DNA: TGTGCCAGCAGCTTAGCGCGGCGGGGGCACAATGAGCAGTTCTTC. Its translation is CASSLARRGHNEQFF.